The 18 T cell receptor beta chains below were found in one sample sequenced in a study of identical twins. MiXCR was run by TCRdb on the 5' RACE reads, yielding one entry per CDR3 protein. This table holds about 660,000 distinct CDR3 sequences, approximately 9% found once. These same data were also listed under a study on yellow fever vaccine responses in identical twins.

The sample was PBMCs. Receptors were obtained from a woman younger than 35 in good health.

V usage is TRBV20-1 and J usage is TRBJ2-7; possible D gene TRBD2, 6 bases. Deletions cut 1 base from V and 2 bases from J, with 15 bases between. This CDR3 has 15 residues. Germline V gene lookup returns CDR1 DFQATT and CDR2 SNEGSKA (reference sequence). CDR3 amino acids: CSARGAVTRAYEQYF. CDR3 bases: TGCAGTGCTAGAGGGGCGGTGACTAGAGCCTACGAGCAGTACTTC.

This clonotype occurred a few times. This sequence joins TRBV12-1 and TRBJ2-5; TRBD2, the table's D call, lacks a check against the DNA. TRBV12-1 is a pseudogene segment. The CDR3 sequence is 17 residues long. The CDR3, as DNA: TGTGCCAGCAGCTTTGTCTCTGGCGGGAGGGCCCAAGAGACCCAGTACTTC. Translating gives CASSFVSGGRAQETQYF.

CDR3 sequence reads: CASSESPDSLWETQYF. CDR3 bases: TGTGCCAGCAGTGAGTCCCCGGACAGCCTGTGGGAGACCCAGTACTTC. The chain combines TRBV6-4 with TRBJ2-5, with D possibly TRBD1 on 6 matching bases. Germline-derived CDR1 and CDR2 are MRHNA and SNTAGT. Trimming cost V 3 bases and J 5 bases, with 19 bases left between them. The CDR3 sequence is 16 residues long.

This chain links TRBV14 with TRBJ2-7; the D gene is possibly TRBD1 (5 bases). Germline CDR1 is SGHDN and CDR2 is FVKESK. This CDR3 region has 17 residues. Trimming stripped 1 base from V and 0 bases from J, with 16 bases between. The CDR3 loop reads CASSQGSGGTGSYEQYF. The CDR3 DNA reads TGTGCCAGCAGCCAAGGTAGTGGCGGCACAGGCTCCTACGAGCAGTACTTC.

A few counts support this clonotype. The chain recombines TRBV27 with TRBJ2-7; 11 bases are shared with TRBD2. J lost 3 bases, V lost 5 bases, and 6 bases had no gene match. Per the germline V gene, CDR1 is MNHEY and CDR2 is SMNVEV (reference sequence). The CDR3 consists of 15 residues. The CDR3 nucleotides read TGTGCCAGCAGTCCCGGGACTAGCGGTCTCTACGAGCAGTACTTC. Translating it yields CASSPGTSGLYEQYF.

V gene TRBV15 combines with J gene TRBJ1-1; no reliable D call. The germline V gene has CDR1 LNHNV and CDR2 YYDKDF (reference sequence). The CDR3 sequence is 14 residues long. V shed 5 bases and J shed 0 bases, with 10 bases lying between them. The CDR3 region has the DNA TGTGCCACCAGCTTTAAGCTATTGAACACTGAAGCTTTCTTT. It encodes CATSFKLLNTEAFF. Complete variable domain (other parts from reference TRBV15 and TRBJ1-1): DAMVIQNPRYQVTQFGKPVTLSCSQTLNHNVMYWYQQKSSQAPKLLFHYYDKDFNNEADTPDNFQSRRPNTSFCFLDIRSPGLGDTAMYLCATSFKLLNTEAFFGQGTRLTVV.

This clonotype has more than one count but fewer than ten. The gene calls are TRBV30 and TRBJ2-1; unclear D gene. Germline CDR1 is GTSNPN and CDR2 is SVGIG (reference sequence). V was pared by 0 bases and J by 3 bases, with 3 bases between. The CDR3 totals 12 residues. CDR3 residues: CAWSVNYNEQFF. In DNA, the CDR3 is TGTGCCTGGAGTGTGAACTACAATGAGCAGTTCTTC.

In this sample, this clonotype turned up a few times. The chain carries TRBV7-6 and TRBJ2-4, with TRBD2 matching over 9 bases. The CDR3 is 18 residues long. Germline values: CDR1 SGHVS, CDR2 FNYEAQ. V shed 2 bases and J 9 bases; nucleotides not matched to a gene: 17. Written as DNA, the CDR3 is TGTGCCAGCAGCTTACGGCCTCCGGGACTAGCTGCGGAATCCATTCAGTACTTC. It codes for CASSLRPPGLAAESIQYF.

This clonotype was recorded at least ten times. This sequence joins TRBV11-2 and TRBJ1-1, with D perhaps TRBD1 (5 bases). Trimming removed 2 bases at V and 4 bases at J, with 14 bases between. The CDR3 covers 15 residues. CDR1 and CDR2 (germline): SGHAT, FQNNGV. The CDR3 sequence: CASSLPPHGGTEAFF. In DNA form, the CDR3 reads TGTGCCAGCAGCTTACCACCCCATGGGGGCACTGAAGCTTTCTTT.

This clonotype was seen ten or more times. The chain employs TRBV5-1 and TRBJ2-7, with 7 bases that match TRBD1. CDR3 length equals 14 residues. V dropped 4 bases and J dropped 6; count of bases not matched to a gene: 10. Per germline, CDR1 SGHRS and CDR2 YFSETQ. The CDR3 spells CASSPGQVPGEQYF. The CDR3 region has the DNA TGCGCCAGCAGCCCTGGACAGGTCCCCGGCGAGCAGTACTTC.

This clonotype was seen a few times. This chain links TRBV27 with TRBJ1-4; D gene uncertain. The V end was cut by 7 bases, the J end by 8 bases, with 20 bases between. CDR3 size: 15 residues. Germline-derived CDR1 and CDR2 are MNHEY and SMNVEV (reference sequence). CDR3 sequence (DNA): TGTGCCAGCACCAAGGGAATTGGACGGACCGAAAAACTGTTTTTT. Translation: CASTKGIGRTEKLFF.

This clonotype was seen many times. V gene TRBV20-1 combines with J gene TRBJ2-1, with D unresolved. The germline V gene encodes CDR1 DFQATT and CDR2 SNEGSKA (reference sequence). The CDR3 extends over 15 amino acids. V was shortened by 5 bases and J by 0 bases, with 14 bases between the two germline ends. DNA of the CDR3: TGCAGTGCTCAGAGGTCCCCAAACTCCTACAATGAGCAGTTCTTC. Its protein product is CSAQRSPNSYNEQFF.

The V call is TRBV28, the J call TRBJ2-7, with a tentative D call TRBD1 (6 bases). The CDR3 is 15 residues long. The V and J ends lost 1 base and 0 bases respectively, with 10 bases between them. Germline CDR1 reads MDHEN; CDR2 reads SYDVKM. The CDR3 coding sequence is TGTGCCAGCAGTTTATCCGACAGGTTCTCCTACGAGCAGTACTTC. It translates to CASSLSDRFSYEQYF. The full variable domain, completed using reference TRBV28 and TRBJ2-7, is DVKVTQSSRYLVKRTGEKVFLECVQDMDHENMFWYRQDPGLGLRLIYFSYDVKMKEKGDIPEGYSVSREKKERFSLILESASTNQTSMYLCASSLSDRFSYEQYFGPGTRLTVT.

This clonotype was observed many times. The chain joins TRBV20-1 to TRBJ2-2; D tentatively reads TRBD1 or TRBD2 (5 bases each). Germline V lookup: CDR1 DFQATT, CDR2 SNEGSKA (reference sequence). The V end was cut by 5 bases, the J end by 5 bases, with 12 bases between. The CDR3 contains 13 residues. The CDR3 DNA reads TGCAGTGCTCCGGGGCTAAGGACCGGGGAGCTGTTTTTT. It specifies CSAPGLRTGELFF.

This clonotype was picked up many times. The chain carries TRBV29-1 and TRBJ2-7; 8 bases fit TRBD1. The V and J ends lost 3 bases and 6 bases, in that order; junction bases with no gene match: 4. Germline lookup yields CDR1 SQVTM and CDR2 ANQGSEA. The CDR3 runs to 12 residues. CDR3 protein: CSVETDRVEQYF. In DNA form, the CDR3 reads TGCAGCGTTGAGACGGACAGGGTCGAGCAGTACTTC.

Only a few counts were recorded for this clonotype. The chain couples TRBV4-3 to TRBJ1-2; TRBD1 might be the D (5 bases). Trimming stripped 1 base from V and 3 bases from J, with 12 bases between. The CDR3 is 15 amino acids. Germline CDR1 is LGHNA and CDR2 is YSLEER. In DNA form, the CDR3 reads TGCGCCAGCAGCCAAGCGCGGGGGAGCGACTATGGCTACACCTTC. It yields the protein CASSQARGSDYGYTF.

The rearrangement uses TRBV20-1 and TRBJ2-7; possibly TRBD2 for D (5 bases). This CDR3 region has 15 residues. Germline CDR1 is DFQATT and CDR2 is SNEGSKA (reference sequence). V dropped 6 bases and J dropped 3 bases, with 21 bases sitting between them. The CDR3 bases are TGCAGTGCCGCCACTACCCGGACTGCCCACTACGAGCAGTACTTC. Amino acid sequence: CSAATTRTAHYEQYF.

This clonotype was counted only a few times. For the CDR3, the DNA is TGTGCCAGTAGTATTTTGGGGGAGCTGAACACTGAAGCTTTCTTT. Translating it yields CASSILGELNTEAFF. The chain carries TRBV19 and TRBJ1-1; a possible D gene is TRBD1 (5 bases). CDR3 length: 15 amino acids. With 3 bases removed from V and 0 bases from J, the gap between germline ends came to 11 bases. Germline V gene lookup returns CDR1 LNHDA and CDR2 SQIVND (reference sequence).